This TCR beta chain was identified during a study of blood T cells in healthy people across ages. Researchers collected approximately 9.5 milliliters of peripheral blood from every single donor. Then a second PCR, running roughly 7 to 11 cycles, was carried out with a sample-barcoded 5' primer and a J-beta primer mix. Each cDNA molecule received a tag from a template-switch adaptor that had 12 random nucleotides. MiXCR was run by TCRdb on the 5' RACE reads, yielding one entry per CDR3 protein. Here the sample spans more than 800,000 distinct CDR3 sequences, under 30% being singletons. This CDR3 contains 15 residues. Germline V CDR1 and CDR2: SGHRS, YFSETQ. The junction had 11 bases not matched to a gene; V was cut back by 5 bases and J by 6 bases. Findings and limits, study-wide: Comparison with aged donors showed that long-lived donors had more naive CD4+ cells and higher diversity. Diversity estimated from one million T cells was considered an underestimate.

At least ten counts were recorded for this clonotype. Its specificity is not known. Sequenced material: blood. The sequence came from a woman of 80 years or more in good health. The chain combines TRBV5-1 with TRBJ2-3; 8 bases align to TRBD2. CDR3 in amino acids: CASSLHGGGSDTQYF. The CDR3 bases are TGCGCCAGCAGTCTCCACGGGGGGGGTTCGGATACGCAGTATTTT.